This TCR beta chain was found in a study of T cells expressing NK-cell markers. Study-wide context: Most of the eight sequenced donors were HCMV-seropositive; one was seronegative.

Using the 5' RACE reads, TCRdb records one entry per CDR3 protein without DNA. This repertoire comprises 350,000 to 400,000 distinct CDR3 sequences; its ten largest clones make up about 11%. Germline CDR1 SGHTA, CDR2 FQGNSA. The CDR3 length is 15 residues. The sequenced sample was blood T cells: a sorted CD56 or NKG2C T cell subset, CD4+ or CD8+ T cells, or bulk PBMC T cells (not recorded which). The sequence came from a woman in her forties or fifties in good health. The rearrangement joins TRBV7-2 to TRBJ2-1; lacking DNA, the TRBD1 call made by TCRdb goes unchecked. CDR3 residues: CASSSRGSPYNEQFF. The full variable domain, with the rest looked up from reference TRBV7-2 and TRBJ2-1, is GAGVSQSPSNKVTEKGKDVELRCDPISGHTALYWYRQSLGQGLEFLIYFQGNSAPDKSGLPSDRFSAERTGGSVSTLTIQRTQQEDSAVYLCASSSRGSPYNEQFFGPGTRLTVL.